The present T cell receptor beta chain was sequenced within a study of metastatic and nonmetastatic thyroid tumors. Study details: Repertoires were compared across blood and tumor or nodule tissue from malignant and benign thyroid patients. Study-wide results and limits: Versus benign nodules, malignant thyroid tumors reportedly had significantly higher TCR beta diversity, in blood and tumor.

No patient received treatment before thyroid surgery. MiXCR reprocessed the PCR reads for TCRdb. The sample has roughly 15,000 clones, approximately 12% seen once. Germline CDR1 is MNHEY and CDR2 is SVGEGT. The CDR3 covers 15 residues. About this clone: The antigen remains unidentified. An end of the junction differs from the germline gene, which may be a read error.

This rearrangement joins TRBV6-2 or TRBV6-3 to TRBJ1-5, with unresolved D. The sample comprised blood. The sequence came from a female donor with papillary thyroid cancer or a benign thyroid nodule (not recorded which). Some clones in this sample may be carry-over from other donors' samples. CDR3 sequence (DNA): TGTGTCAGCAGTTACTCTGTCCCTTCGGGGCAGCCCCAGCATTTT. This encodes CVSSYSVPSGQPQHF.